The TCR beta chain under discussion was sequenced for a study of immune evolution from preneoplasia to lung adenocarcinoma. Nucleic acids came from premalignant or tumor cells enriched by macro-dissection. This table comes from immunoSEQ multiplex PCR, and its TCRdb copy is limited to in-frame clones, with some not included. The table has thousands of clones, 75% to 90% seen once; the top ten hold under 4.5%. General observations from the study: Later-stage lesions appeared to have more T cells, more diversity, less clonality. Normal lung had the highest top T cell clone frequencies. KRAS-mutant nodules had the highest T cell clonality.

This clone has more than one count but fewer than ten. Its antigen remains unknown. Per the germline V gene, CDR1 is SQVTM and CDR2 is ANQGSEA. CDR3 length: 14 residues. Germline trimming cut 3 bases from V and 4 bases from J; bases unmatched to any gene: 2. The TCR was taken from a person in their sixties or seventies with lung adenocarcinoma. Sequencing was done on a sample of FFPE invasive lung adenocarcinoma tissue. The rearrangement joins TRBV29-1 to TRBJ2-1; 11 bases align to TRBD2. CDR3 sequence reads: CSVDGTSGYNEQFF. Here the CDR3 DNA reads TGCAGCGTTGATGGGACTAGCGGATACAATGAGCAGTTCTTC.